This TCR beta chain was retrieved from a study of CD8 T cells in Susac syndrome. In the study overall: At the time their blood was drawn, patients with Susac syndrome were either therapy-naive, on corticosteroids (with some of them also receiving intravenous immunoglobulin), or on intravenous immunoglobulin alone.

Per the germline V gene, CDR1 is LGHDT and CDR2 is YNNKEL (reference sequence). The CDR3 covers 16 residues. Trimming shortened V by 1 base and J by 3 bases, and 14 bases separated the two germline ends. The authors reverse transcribed 0.5 to 1 ug RNA with random hexamers. TCRdb reanalysed the immunoSEQ multiplex PCR reads using MiXCR and keeps one entry per CDR3 protein. The sample yields under 200,000 distinct CDR3 sequences, 85% to 95% seen once. This clonotype was recorded only once. Sequencing of TCR beta, carried out with a high-throughput approach, was applied to CD8+ and CD4+ T cells from the blood. In contrast to the negatively isolated CD8+ and CD4+ T cells, TEMRA cells were FACS-enriched.

The sequenced material came from CD4+ T cells from PBMCs. The TCR sequence derives from a human donor with Susac syndrome. The chain carries TRBV3-1 and TRBJ2-3; tentative D call: TRBD1 (5 bases). The DNA of the CDR3 is TGTGCCAGCAGCCAAGTAACCCTCAGGGAAACAGATACGCAGTATTTT. It is translated as CASSQVTLRETDTQYF.